This T cell receptor (beta chain) stems from a study of vaccination and CD4 T cells after COVID-19. Treatment: approximately 10-day PBMC culture with coronavirus spike peptide pools or control peptides (ViraFEST assay). CDR1 is MNHEY, CDR2 SVGEGT, per germline. V gave up 8 bases and J gave up 1 base, with 11 bases separating them. This CDR3 has 13 amino acids. Remarks on this clonotype: Its target is not known.

The Oncomine TCR Beta short-read assay was applied to DNA of cultured CD4+ T cells. CD4+ T cells were cultured, and genomic DNA was extracted from them. TCRdb independently ran MiXCR on the PCR reads; one entry per CDR3 protein. The sample shows some 15,000 distinct CDR3 sequences, less than 70% of them seen only once. This sequence was found in a human donor who had recovered from COVID-19. Source: CD4+ T cells from blood, cultured in vitro, taken before SARS-CoV-2 vaccination. This chain joins TRBV6-2 or TRBV6-3 and TRBJ1-1, with unresolved D. The CDR3 nucleotides read TGTGCCAGCTACGTCAGGCCGAACACTGAAGCTTTCTTT. Translating it yields CASYVRPNTEAFF.